These 11 T cell receptor beta chains came from one sample sequenced in a study of CD8 T cells in ankylosing spondylitis. Overall study findings and caveats: The study identified a TCR beta motif of seven or eight highly homologous variants that appeared characteristic of ankylosing spondylitis blood.

MiXCR was run by TCRdb on the 5' RACE reads, yielding one entry per CDR3 protein. The data show hundreds of thousands of distinct CDR3 sequences, with roughly 12% seen just once and less than 0.65% held by the top ten. The antigens these receptors bind are not known. The sequenced sample was blood, either unsorted or a sorted T cell fraction (not recorded which). The source is a male donor with ankylosing spondylitis.

This chain connects TRBV7-2 to TRBJ2-7; D may correspond to TRBD1 or TRBD2 (5 bases each). Germline CDR1 and CDR2: SGHTA and FQGNSA. Trimming took 1 base from V and 3 from J, leaving 13 bases between them. The CDR3 extends over 15 amino acids. CDR3 region: CASSLEWGSLYEQYF. The DNA for the CDR3 is TGTGCCAGCAGCTTAGAATGGGGGAGCCTCTACGAGCAGTACTTC.

This clonotype was observed many times. V usage is TRBV4-2 and J usage is TRBJ1-6, with TRBD1 identical over 11 bases. The V gene's germline CDR1 is LGHNA and CDR2 YNFKEQ. The CDR3 spans 16 residues. V lost 0 bases, J lost 10 bases, and 5 bases stayed unmatched. The CDR3 is CASSQEGQGVGSPLHF. The CDR3 DNA follows: TGTGCCAGCAGCCAAGAGGGACAGGGGGTAGGGTCACCCCTCCACTTT.

V and J are TRBV29-1 and TRBJ2-3; 7 nucleotides line up with TRBD2. CDR1 SQVTM and CDR2 ANQGSEA come from the germline V gene. V lost 3 bases and J lost 2; bases outside the gene matches: 11. The CDR3 contains 16 residues. DNA of the CDR3: TGCAGCGTTGATTTCCTAGCGGAATACAACACAGATACGCAGTATTTT. This sequence encodes CSVDFLAEYNTDTQYF.

The chain combines TRBV20-1 with TRBJ1-1, with D hard to call. CDR3 length: 13 amino acids. CDR1 and CDR2 (germline): DFQATT, SNEGSKA (reference sequence). V was shortened by 8 bases and J by 3 bases, with 16 bases between the two germline ends. The CDR3 sequence: CSTQGYRDTEAFF. CDR3 DNA sequence: TGCAGTACCCAAGGGTATAGGGACACTGAAGCTTTCTTT.

This clonotype was seen a few times. The CDR3, as DNA: TGCGCCAGCAGCCCTCATTACGACTATGGCTACACCTTC. It translates to CASSPHYDYGYTF. V is TRBV4-3 and J is TRBJ1-2; D gene ambiguous. The V and J ends lost 4 bases and 3 bases respectively, with 9 bases between them. There are 13 residues in the CDR3. Looked up from germline, CDR1 is LGHNA and CDR2 is YSLEER.

Many counts were recorded for this clonotype. The rearrangement joins TRBV20-1 to TRBJ1-1; D unresolved. Trimming removed 2 bases at V and 1 base at J, with 8 bases between. Germline CDR1 is DFQATT and CDR2 is SNEGSKA (reference sequence). The CDR3 contains 13 residues. The CDR3: CSARIWSNTEAFF. For the CDR3, the DNA is TGCAGTGCTAGAATCTGGTCGAACACTGAAGCTTTCTTT.

The rearrangement links TRBV5-1 to TRBJ2-3, with D perhaps being TRBD1 or TRBD2 (5 bases each). The germline V gene encodes CDR1 SGHRS and CDR2 YFSETQ. The CDR3 has 12 amino acids. Trimming removed 4 bases from V and 6 bases from J, with 9 bases in between. CDR3 loop: CASSEGFDTQYF. Written as DNA, the CDR3 is TGCGCCAGCAGCGAGGGGTTCGATACGCAGTATTTT.

The V call is TRBV15, the J call TRBJ1-1; D unresolved. This CDR3 is built from 14 residues. Germline values: CDR1 LNHNV, CDR2 YYDKDF (reference sequence). The V end was cut by 3 bases, the J end by 0 bases, with 8 bases between. This chain's CDR3 is CATSRPGMNTEAFF. The DNA for the CDR3 is TGTGCCACCAGCAGGCCTGGTATGAACACTGAAGCTTTCTTT.

The chain links TRBV11-3 to TRBJ2-5; TRBD2 matches 11 bases. The ends lost 5 bases at V and 3 bases at J; junction bases unmatched: 8. The length of the CDR3 is 16 residues. Germline V gene data show CDR1 as SGHNT and CDR2 as YENEEA. The CDR3 bases are TGTGCCAGCAGCGTAACTAGCGGGGGCTTTGAAGAGACCCAGTACTTC. This encodes CASSVTSGGFEETQYF.

The genes are TRBV5-1 and TRBJ2-3; the match to TRBD1 covers 8 bases. The J segment lost 1 base and the V segment lost 3 bases, leaving 4 bases of the junction unmatched. The CDR3 extends over 15 amino acids. Germline CDR1 and CDR2: SGHRS and YFSETQ. CDR3 bases: TGCGCCAGCAGCTCTAACAGGGGGGGCACAGATACGCAGTATTTT. Its protein product is CASSSNRGGTDTQYF.

In its sample, this clonotype was seen many times. The DNA for the CDR3 is TGTGCCAGCCTCGGACTAGCGGGAGAGACCGGGGAGCTGTTTTTT. Protein: CASLGLAGETGELFF. The chain couples TRBV5-5 to TRBJ2-2; TRBD2 matches 13 bases. The CDR3 totals 15 residues. The trim removed 7 bases at V and 5 bases at J, leaving 5 bases unmatched. Germline V CDR1 and CDR2: SGHKS, YYEKEE (reference sequence).